The sequence of this T cell receptor beta chain was determined in a study of blood T cell repertoires in COVID-19. Turning to the study itself: Symptom resolution, clearance, or two negative PCRs marked the recovered donors of Cohort 3. Sources were T cells, B-cell-depleted T cells, or PBMCs; the material itself was cDNA or gDNA.

Individuals aged about 18 to 90 years were recruited from about two dozen US areas. Cohort placement rested on clinical history that participants reported themselves. The assay was immunoSEQ multiplex PCR, and TCRdb's table has in-frame clones only and misses some. The sample shows roughly 190,000 clones, approximately 86% of them seen only once. Germline assignment: CDR1 SGHNT and CDR2 YENEEA. Trimming stripped 6 bases from V and 0 bases from J, with 17 bases between. The CDR3 length is 16 residues. The clonotype originates from a woman in her forties in a cohort exposed to, infected with or recovered from COVID-19 (not recorded which). Sequencing was carried out using PBMCs or T cells enriched from blood (not recorded which). The chain recombines TRBV11-3 with TRBJ1-1, with a possible D match to TRBD1 (6 bases). The DNA for the CDR3 is TGTGCCAGCAGGATGGCGGCAGGGGTAATGAACACTGAAGCTTTCTTT. Its translation is CASRMAAGVMNTEAFF.